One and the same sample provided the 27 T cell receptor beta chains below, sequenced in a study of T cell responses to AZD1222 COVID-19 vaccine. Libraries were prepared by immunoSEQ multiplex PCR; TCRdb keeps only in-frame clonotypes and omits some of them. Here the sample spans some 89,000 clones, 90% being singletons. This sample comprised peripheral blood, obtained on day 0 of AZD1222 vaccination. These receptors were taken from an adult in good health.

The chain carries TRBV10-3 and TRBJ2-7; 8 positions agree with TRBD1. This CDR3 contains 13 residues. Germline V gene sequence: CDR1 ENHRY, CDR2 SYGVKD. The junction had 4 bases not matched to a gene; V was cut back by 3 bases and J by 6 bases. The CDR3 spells CAISEQGVGEQYF. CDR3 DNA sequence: TGTGCCATCAGTGAACAGGGGGTAGGCGAGCAGTACTTC.

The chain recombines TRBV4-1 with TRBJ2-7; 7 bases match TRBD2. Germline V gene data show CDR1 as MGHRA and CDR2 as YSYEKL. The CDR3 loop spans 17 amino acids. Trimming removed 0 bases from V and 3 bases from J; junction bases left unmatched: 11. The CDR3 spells CASSQDLATSRYYEQYF. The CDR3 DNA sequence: TGCGCCAGCAGCCAAGATCTGGCGACTAGCCGATACTACGAGCAGTACTTC.

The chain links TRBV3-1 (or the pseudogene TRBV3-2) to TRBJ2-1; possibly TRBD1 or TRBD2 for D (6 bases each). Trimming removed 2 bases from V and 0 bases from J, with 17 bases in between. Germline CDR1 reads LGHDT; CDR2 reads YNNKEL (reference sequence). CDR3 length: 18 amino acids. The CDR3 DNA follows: TGTGCCAGCAGCCAAAGAGGGGGGCGGTTGAGCTCCTACAATGAGCAGTTCTTC. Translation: CASSQRGGRLSSYNEQFF.

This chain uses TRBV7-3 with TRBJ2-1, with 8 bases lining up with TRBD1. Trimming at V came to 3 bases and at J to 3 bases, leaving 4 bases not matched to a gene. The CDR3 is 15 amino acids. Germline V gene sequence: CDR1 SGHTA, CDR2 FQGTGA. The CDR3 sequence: CASSFDRGNYNEQFF. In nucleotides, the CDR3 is TGTGCCAGCAGCTTTGACAGGGGTAACTACAATGAGCAGTTCTTC.

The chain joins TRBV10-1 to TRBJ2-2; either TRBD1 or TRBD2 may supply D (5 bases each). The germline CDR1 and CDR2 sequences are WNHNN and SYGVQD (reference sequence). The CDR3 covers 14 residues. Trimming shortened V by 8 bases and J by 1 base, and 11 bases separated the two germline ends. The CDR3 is CASAGTENTGELFF. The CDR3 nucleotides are TGCGCCAGCGCCGGGACCGAGAACACCGGGGAGCTGTTTTTT.

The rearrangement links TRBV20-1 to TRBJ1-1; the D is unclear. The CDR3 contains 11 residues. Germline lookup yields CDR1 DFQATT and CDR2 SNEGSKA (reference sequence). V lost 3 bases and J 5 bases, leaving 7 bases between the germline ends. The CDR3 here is CSASGPTEAFF. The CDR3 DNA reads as TGCAGTGCTAGTGGGCCAACTGAAGCTTTCTTT.

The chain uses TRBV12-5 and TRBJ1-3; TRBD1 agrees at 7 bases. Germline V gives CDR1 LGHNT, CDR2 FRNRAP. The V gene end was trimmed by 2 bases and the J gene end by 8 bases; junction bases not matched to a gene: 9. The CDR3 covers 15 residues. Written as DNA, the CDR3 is TGTGCTAGTGGTTTGACTCGGACAGGCCGTCACACCATATATTTT. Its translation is CASGLTRTGRHTIYF.

CDR3 DNA: TGTGCCAGCAGTTACGGGACAGGGTCCTCCTACGAGCAGTACTTC. Protein: CASSYGTGSSYEQYF. The rearrangement joins TRBV6-5 to TRBJ2-7, with TRBD1 matching over 9 bases. Per the germline V gene, CDR1 is MNHEY and CDR2 is SVGAGI. The V gene end was trimmed by 2 bases and the J gene end by 0 bases; junction bases not matched to a gene: 2. This CDR3 has 15 amino acids.

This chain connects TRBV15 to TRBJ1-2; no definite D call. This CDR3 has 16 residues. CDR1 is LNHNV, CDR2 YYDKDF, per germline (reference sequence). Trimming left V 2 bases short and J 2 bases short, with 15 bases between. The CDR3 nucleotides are TGTGCCACCAGCAGACCTACTCGATCAGAGAACTATGGCTACACCTTC. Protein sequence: CATSRPTRSENYGYTF.

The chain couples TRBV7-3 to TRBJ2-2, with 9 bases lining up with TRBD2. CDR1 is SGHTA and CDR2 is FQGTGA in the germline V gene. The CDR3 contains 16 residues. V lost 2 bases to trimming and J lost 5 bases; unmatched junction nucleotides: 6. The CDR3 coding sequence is TGTGCCAGCAGCTTAGTAGCGGGAGAGGTAACCGGGGAGCTGTTTTTT. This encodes CASSLVAGEVTGELFF.

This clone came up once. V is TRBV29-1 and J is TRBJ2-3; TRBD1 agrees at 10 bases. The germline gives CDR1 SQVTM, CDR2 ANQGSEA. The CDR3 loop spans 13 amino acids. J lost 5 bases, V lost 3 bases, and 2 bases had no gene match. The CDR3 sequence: CSVERTGGDTQYF. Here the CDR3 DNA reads TGCAGCGTTGAGCGGACAGGGGGAGATACGCAGTATTTT.

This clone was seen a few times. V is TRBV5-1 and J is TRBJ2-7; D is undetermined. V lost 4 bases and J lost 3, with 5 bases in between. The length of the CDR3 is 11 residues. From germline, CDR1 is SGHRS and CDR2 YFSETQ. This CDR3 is CASSENYEQYF. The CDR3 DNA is TGCGCCAGCAGCGAAAACTACGAGCAGTACTTC.

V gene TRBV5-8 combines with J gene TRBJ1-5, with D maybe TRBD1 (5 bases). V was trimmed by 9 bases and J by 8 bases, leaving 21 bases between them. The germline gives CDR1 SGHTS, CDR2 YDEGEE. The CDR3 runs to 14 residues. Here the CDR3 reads CATGLVGTREPQHF. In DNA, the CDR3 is TGTGCCACGGGACTGGTCGGCACGAGGGAGCCCCAGCATTTT.

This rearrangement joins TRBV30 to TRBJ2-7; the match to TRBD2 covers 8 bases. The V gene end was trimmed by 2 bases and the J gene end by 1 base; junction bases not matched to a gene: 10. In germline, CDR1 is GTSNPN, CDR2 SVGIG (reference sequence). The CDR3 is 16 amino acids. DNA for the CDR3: TGTGCCTGGAGTCCGCTTGGCGGGGGGTCGTCCTACGAGCAGTACTTC. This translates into CAWSPLGGGSSYEQYF.

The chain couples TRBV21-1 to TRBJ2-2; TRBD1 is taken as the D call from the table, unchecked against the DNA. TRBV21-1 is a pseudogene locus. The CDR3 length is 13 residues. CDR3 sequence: CASSHRVGGELFF. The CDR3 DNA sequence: TGTGCCAGCAGCCACAGGGTTGGCGGGGAGCTGTTTTTT.

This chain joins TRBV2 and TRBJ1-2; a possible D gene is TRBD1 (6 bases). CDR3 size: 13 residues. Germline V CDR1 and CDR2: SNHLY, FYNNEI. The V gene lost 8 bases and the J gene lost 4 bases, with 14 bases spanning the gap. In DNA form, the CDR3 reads TGTGCCAGCGCAGGGGTGGAGCGCTATGGCTACACCTTC. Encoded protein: CASAGVERYGYTF.

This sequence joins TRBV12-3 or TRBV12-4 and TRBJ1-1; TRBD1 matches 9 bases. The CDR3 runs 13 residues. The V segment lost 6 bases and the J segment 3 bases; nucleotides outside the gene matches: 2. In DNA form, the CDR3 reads TGTGCCAGCAGGCGGGACAGGGACACTGAAGCTTTCTTT. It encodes CASRRDRDTEAFF.

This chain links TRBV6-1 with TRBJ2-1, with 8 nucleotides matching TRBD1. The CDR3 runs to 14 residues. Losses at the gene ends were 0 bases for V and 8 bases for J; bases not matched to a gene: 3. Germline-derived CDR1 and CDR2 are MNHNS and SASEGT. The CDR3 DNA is TGTGCCAGCAGTGAAGCTGGGGACAGGCATGAGCAGTTCTTC. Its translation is CASSEAGDRHEQFF.

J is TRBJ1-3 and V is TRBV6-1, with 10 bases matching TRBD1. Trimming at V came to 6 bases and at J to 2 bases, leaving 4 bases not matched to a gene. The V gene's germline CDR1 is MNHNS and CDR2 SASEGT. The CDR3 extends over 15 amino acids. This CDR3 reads CASSTDRGPGNTIYF. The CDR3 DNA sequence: TGTGCCAGCAGCACCGACAGGGGGCCTGGAAACACCATATATTTT.

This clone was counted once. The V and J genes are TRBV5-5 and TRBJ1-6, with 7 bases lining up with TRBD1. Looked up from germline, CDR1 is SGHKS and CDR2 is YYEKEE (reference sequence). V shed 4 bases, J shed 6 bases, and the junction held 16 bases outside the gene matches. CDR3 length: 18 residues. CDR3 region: CASSGGRGLSQFNSPLHF. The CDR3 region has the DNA TGTGCCAGCAGCGGCGGTAGGGGGCTATCCCAATTTAATTCACCCCTCCACTTT.

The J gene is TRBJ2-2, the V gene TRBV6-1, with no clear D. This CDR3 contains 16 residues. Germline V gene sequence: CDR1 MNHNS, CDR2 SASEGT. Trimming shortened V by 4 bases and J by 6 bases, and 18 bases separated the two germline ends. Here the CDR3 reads CASSAYPVRAAGELFF. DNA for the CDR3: TGTGCCAGCAGTGCCTACCCCGTTAGGGCGGCCGGGGAGCTGTTTTTT.

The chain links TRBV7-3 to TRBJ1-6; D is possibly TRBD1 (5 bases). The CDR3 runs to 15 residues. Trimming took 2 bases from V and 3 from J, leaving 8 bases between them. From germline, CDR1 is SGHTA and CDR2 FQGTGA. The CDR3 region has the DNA TGTGCCAGCAGCTTAGGGGGGGACTATAATTCACCCCTCCACTTT. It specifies CASSLGGDYNSPLHF.

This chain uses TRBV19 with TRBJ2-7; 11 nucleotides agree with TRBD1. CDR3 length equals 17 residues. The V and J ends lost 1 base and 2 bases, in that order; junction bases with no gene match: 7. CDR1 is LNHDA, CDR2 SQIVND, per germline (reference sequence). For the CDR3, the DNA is TGTGCCAGTAGTATAGGGACAGGGGGCGAAAGGACCTACGAGCAGTACTTC. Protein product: CASSIGTGGERTYEQYF.

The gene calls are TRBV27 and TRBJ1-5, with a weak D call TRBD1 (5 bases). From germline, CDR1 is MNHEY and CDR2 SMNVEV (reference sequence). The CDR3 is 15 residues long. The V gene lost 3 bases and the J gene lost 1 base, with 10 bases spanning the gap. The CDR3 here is CASSLFGGSNQPQHF. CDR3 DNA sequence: TGTGCCAGCAGTTTGTTTGGGGGAAGCAATCAGCCCCAGCATTTT.

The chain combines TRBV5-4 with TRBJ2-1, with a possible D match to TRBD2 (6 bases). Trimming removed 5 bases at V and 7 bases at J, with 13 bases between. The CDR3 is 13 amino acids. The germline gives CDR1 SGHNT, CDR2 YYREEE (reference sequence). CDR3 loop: CASRPGTQNEQFF. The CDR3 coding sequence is TGTGCCAGCAGACCCGGGACTCAAAATGAGCAGTTCTTC.

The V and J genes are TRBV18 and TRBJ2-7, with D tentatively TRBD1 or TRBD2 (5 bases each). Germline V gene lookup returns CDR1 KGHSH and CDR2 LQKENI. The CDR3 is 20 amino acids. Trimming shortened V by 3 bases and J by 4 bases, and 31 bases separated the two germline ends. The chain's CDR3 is CASSPTEGALSGVLFYEQYF. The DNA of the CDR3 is TGTGCCAGCTCACCTACGGAAGGGGCACTCAGCGGAGTCCTCTTTTACGAGCAGTACTTC.

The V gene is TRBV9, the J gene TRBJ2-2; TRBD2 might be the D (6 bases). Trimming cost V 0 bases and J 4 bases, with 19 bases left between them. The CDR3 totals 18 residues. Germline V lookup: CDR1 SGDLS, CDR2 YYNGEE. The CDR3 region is CASSVGLAGRLVTGELFF. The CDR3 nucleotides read TGTGCCAGCAGCGTAGGGTTGGCGGGGCGGCTTGTCACCGGGGAGCTGTTTTTT.